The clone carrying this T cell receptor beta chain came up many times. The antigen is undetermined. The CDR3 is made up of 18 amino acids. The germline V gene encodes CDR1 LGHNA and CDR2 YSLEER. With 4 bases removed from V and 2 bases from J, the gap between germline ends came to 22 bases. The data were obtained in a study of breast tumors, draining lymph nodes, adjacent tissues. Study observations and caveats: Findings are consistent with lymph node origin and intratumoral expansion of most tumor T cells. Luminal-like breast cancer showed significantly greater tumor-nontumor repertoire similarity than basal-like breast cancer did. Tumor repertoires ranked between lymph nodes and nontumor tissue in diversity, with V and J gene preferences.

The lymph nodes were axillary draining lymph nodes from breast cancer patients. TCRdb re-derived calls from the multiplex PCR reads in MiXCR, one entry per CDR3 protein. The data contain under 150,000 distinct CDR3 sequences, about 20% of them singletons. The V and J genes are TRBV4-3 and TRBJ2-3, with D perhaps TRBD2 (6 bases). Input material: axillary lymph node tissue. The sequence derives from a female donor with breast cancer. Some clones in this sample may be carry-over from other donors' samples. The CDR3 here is CASSRTWSGSISTDTQYF. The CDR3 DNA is TGCGCCAGCAGCCGAACATGGTCCGGGAGTATATCCACAGATACGCAGTATTTT.